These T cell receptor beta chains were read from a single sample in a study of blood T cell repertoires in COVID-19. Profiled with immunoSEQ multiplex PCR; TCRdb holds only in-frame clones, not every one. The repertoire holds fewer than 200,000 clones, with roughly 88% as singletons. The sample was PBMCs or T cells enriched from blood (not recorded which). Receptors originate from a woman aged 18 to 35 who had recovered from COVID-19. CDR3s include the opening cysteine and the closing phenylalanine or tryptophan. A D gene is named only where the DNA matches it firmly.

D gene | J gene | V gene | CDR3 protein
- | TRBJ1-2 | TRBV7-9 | CASSLAGGIDGYTF
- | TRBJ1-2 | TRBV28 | CASRQGIYGYTF
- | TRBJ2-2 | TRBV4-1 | CASSQTSGVGELFF
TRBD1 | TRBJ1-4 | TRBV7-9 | CASSSRIWGTADTNEKLFF
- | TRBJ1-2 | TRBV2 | CASSELGANYGYTF
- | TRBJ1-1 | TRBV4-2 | CASSQDSGYTEAFF
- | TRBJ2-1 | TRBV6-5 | CASSYSNQGTYNEQFF
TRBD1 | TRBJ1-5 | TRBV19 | CASTGQDFLYSNQPQHF
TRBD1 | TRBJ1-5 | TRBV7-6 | CASSSFDRGNQPQHF
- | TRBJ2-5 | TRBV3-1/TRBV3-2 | CASSQDTFRETQYF
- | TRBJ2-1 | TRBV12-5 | CASSTGQTNEQFF
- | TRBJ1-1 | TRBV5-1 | CASSLAGGNTEAFF
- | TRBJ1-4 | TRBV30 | CAWSPGRSTIGEKLFF
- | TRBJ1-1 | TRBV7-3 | CASSFPSTEAFF
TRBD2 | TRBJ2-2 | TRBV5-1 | CASRRETSGNTGELFF
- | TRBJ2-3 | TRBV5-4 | CASRKDIPTDTQYF
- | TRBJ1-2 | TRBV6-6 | CASSGGGVNYGYTF
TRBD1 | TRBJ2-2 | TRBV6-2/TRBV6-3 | CASSDTGGVSAGELFF
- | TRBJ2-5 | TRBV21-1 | CASSKWLAGIKTQYF
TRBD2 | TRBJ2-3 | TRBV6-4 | CASSAGGGATDTQYF
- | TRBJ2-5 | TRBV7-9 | CASSFSTGLKETQYF
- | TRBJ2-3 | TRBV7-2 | CASSSLARSDTQYF
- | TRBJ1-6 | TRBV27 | CASSPLLDTVGPLHF
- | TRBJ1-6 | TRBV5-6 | CASSLAPTGYNSPLHF
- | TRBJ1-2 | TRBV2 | CASSEQPDGVYGYTF
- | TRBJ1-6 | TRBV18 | CASSPDRGGSSSPLHF
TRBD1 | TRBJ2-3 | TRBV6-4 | CASNPGTGDTDTQYF
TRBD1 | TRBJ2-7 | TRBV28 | CASSQQGIYEQYF
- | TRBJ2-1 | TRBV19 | CASSMDFWEQFF
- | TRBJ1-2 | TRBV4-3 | CASSQEPTPTQGSYGYTF
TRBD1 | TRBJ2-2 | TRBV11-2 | CASSWGSSGDRPNTGELFF
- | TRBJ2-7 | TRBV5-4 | CASSFHPGEQYF
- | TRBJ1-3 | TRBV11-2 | CASSPPGAGNTIYF
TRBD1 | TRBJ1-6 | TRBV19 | CASSLQGANSPLHF
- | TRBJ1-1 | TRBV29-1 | CSVAGGEGLKNTEAFF
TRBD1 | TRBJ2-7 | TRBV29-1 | CSVGSLGTASSYEQYF
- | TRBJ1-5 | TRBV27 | CASRSSEFRGPNQPQHF
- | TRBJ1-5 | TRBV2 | CASSDFRAPLNQPQHF